The text below deals with one TCR beta chain. No antigen is known for it. This entry is derived from a study of T cell responses to AZD1222 COVID-19 vaccine. Whole-study findings and limits: A rise in Spike-specific TCR breadth and depth followed two AZD1222 doses.

V lost 5 bases, J lost 4 bases, and 18 bases lay in between. CDR1 and CDR2 from the germline V gene are SGHNT and YYREEE (reference sequence). The CDR3 is 15 amino acids. Only in-frame clones appear in the TCRdb table, and some are missing; sequencing was by immunoSEQ multiplex PCR. The data contain about 130,000 clones, about 93% of them singletons. The clonotype comes from an adult in good health. The chain couples TRBV5-4 to TRBJ1-2; D may be TRBD1 (5 bases). The input for sequencing was peripheral blood, taken on day 0 of AZD1222 vaccination. CDR3 protein: CASSSGTALIYGYTF. CDR3 in DNA: TGTGCCAGCAGTTCAGGGACGGCATTGATCTATGGCTACACCTTC.